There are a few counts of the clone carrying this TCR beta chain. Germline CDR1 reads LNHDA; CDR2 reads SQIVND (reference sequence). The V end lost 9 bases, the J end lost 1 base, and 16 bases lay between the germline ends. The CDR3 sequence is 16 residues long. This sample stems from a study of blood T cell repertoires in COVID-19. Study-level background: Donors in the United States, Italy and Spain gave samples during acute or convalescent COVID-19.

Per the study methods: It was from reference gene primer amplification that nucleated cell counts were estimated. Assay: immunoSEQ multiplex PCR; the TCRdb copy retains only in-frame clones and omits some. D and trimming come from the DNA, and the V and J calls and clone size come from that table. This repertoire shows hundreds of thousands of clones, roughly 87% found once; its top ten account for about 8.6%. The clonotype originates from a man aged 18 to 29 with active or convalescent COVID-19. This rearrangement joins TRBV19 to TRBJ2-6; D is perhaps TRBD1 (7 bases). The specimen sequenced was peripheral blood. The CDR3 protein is CASTEGAPSGANVLTF. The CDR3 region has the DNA TGTGCCAGCACGGAGGGGGCCCCGTCTGGGGCCAACGTCCTGACTTTC.